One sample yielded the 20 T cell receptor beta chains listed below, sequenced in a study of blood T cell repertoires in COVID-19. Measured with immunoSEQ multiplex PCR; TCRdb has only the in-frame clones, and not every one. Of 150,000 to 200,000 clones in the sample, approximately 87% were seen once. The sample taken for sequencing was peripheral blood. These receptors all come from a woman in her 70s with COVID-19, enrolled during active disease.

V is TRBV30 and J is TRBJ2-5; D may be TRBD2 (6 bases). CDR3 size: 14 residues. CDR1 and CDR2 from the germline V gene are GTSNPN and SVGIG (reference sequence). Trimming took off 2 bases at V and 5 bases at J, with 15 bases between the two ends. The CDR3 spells CAWSLRGVWETQYF. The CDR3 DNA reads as TGTGCCTGGAGTCTGCGGGGTGTCTGGGAGACCCAGTACTTC.

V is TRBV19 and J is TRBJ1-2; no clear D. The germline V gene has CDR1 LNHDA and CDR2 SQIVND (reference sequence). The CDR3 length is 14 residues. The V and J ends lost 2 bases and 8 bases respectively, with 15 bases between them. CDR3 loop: CASSISSGDGGYTF. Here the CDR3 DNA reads TGTGCCAGTAGTATAAGCTCCGGGGATGGGGGCTACACCTTC.

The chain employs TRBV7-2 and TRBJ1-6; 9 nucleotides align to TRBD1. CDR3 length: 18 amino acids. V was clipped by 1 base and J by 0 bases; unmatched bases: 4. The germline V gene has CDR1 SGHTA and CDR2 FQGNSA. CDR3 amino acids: CASSLGGTGSSYNSPLHF. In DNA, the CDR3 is TGTGCCAGCAGCTTAGGGGGGACAGGGAGCTCCTATAATTCACCCCTCCACTTT.

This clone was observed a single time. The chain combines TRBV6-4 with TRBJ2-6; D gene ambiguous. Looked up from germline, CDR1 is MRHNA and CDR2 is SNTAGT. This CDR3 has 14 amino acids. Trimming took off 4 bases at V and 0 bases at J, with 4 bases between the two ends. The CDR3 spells CASSGISGANVLTF. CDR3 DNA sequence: TGTGCCAGCAGTGGTATCTCTGGGGCCAACGTCCTGACTTTC.

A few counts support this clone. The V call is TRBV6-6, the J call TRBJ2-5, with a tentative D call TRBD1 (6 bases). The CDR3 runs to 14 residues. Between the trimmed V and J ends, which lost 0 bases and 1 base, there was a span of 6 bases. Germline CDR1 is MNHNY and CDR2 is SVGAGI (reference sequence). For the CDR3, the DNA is TGTGCCAGCAGTTACTCGACAGGCCAAGAGACCCAGTACTTC. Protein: CASSYSTGQETQYF.

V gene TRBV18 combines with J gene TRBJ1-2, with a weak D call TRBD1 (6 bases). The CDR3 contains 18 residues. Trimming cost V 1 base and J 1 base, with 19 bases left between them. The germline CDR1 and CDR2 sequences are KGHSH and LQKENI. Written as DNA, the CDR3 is TGTGCCAGCTCACCACGTCAGGGGACCAACCTGCTTAACTATGGCTACACCTTC. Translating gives CASSPRQGTNLLNYGYTF.

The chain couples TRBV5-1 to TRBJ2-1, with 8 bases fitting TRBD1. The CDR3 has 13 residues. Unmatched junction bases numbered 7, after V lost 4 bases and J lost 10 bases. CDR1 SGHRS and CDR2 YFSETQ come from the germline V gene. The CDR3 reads CASSVDRGTEQFF. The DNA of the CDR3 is TGCGCCAGCAGCGTCGACAGGGGTACAGAGCAGTTCTTC. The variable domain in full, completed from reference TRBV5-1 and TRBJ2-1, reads KAGVTQTPRYLIKTRGQQVTLSCSPISGHRSVSWYQQTPGQGLQFLFEYFSETQRNKGNFPGRFSGRQFSNSRSEMNVSTLELGDSALYLCASSVDRGTEQFFGPGTRLTVL.

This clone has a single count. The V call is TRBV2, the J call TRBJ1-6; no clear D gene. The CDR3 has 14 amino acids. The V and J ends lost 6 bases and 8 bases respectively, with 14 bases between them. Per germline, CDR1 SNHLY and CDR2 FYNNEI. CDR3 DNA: TGTGCCAGCAGGGTAGGGAGGCAGTATTCACCCCTCCACTTT. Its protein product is CASRVGRQYSPLHF. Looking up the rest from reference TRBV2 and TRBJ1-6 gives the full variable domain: EPEVTQTPSHQVTQMGQEVILRCVPISNHLYFYWYRQILGQKVEFLVSFYNNEISEKSEIFDDQFSVERPDGSNFTLKIRSTKLEDSAMYFCASRVGRQYSPLHFGNGTRLTVT.

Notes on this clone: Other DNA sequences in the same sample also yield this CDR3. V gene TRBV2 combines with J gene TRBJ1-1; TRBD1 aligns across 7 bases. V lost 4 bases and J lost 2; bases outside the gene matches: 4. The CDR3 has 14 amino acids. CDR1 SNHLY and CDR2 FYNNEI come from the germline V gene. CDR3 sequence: CASSVDRVNTEAFF. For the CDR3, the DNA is TGTGCCAGCAGTGTCGACAGGGTAAACACTGAAGCTTTCTTT.

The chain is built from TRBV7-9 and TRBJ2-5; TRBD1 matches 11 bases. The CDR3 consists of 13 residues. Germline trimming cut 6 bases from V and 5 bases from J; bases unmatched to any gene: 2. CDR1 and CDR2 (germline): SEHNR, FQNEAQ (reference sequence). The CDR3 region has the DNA TGTGCCAGCAGTCGGGACAGGGGGGAGACCCAGTACTTC. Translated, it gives CASSRDRGETQYF.

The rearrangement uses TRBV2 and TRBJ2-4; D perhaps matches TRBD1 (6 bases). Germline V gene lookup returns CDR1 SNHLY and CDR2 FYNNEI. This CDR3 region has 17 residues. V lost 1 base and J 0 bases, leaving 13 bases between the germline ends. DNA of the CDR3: TGTGCCAGCAGTGAAGATCCAGGGGCCCTAGCCAAAAACATTCAGTACTTC. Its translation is CASSEDPGALAKNIQYF.

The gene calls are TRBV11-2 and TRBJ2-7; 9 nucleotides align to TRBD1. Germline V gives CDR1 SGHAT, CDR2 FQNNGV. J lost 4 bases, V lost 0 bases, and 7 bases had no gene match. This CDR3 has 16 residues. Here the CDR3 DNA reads TGTGCCAGCAGCTTAGATCCGGGACAGGGATGGTACGAGCAGTACTTC. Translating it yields CASSLDPGQGWYEQYF.

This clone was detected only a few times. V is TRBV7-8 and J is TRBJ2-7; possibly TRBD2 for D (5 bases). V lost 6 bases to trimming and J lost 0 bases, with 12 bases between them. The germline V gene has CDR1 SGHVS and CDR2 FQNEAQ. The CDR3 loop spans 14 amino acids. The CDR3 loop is CASRAGVLSYEQYF. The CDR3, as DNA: TGTGCCAGCAGAGCCGGGGTCCTCTCCTACGAGCAGTACTTC.

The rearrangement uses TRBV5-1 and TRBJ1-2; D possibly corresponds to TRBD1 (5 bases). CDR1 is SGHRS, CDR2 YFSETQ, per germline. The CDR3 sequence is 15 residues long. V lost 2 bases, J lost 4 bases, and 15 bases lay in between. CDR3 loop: CASSFDSLSPYGYTF. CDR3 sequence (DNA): TGCGCCAGCAGCTTTGACAGCTTGTCTCCCTATGGCTACACCTTC.

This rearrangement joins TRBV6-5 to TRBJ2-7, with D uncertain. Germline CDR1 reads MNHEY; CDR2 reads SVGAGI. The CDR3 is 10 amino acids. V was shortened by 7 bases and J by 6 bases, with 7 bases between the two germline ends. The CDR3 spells CASTGSEQYF. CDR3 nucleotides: TGTGCCAGCACAGGCTCCGAGCAGTACTTC.

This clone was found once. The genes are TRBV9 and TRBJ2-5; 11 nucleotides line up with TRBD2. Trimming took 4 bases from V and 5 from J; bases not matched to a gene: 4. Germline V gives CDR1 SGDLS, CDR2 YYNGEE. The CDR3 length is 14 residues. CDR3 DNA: TGTGCCAGCAGCCCCAGACTAGCGGGGGAGACCCAGTACTTC. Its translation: CASSPRLAGETQYF.

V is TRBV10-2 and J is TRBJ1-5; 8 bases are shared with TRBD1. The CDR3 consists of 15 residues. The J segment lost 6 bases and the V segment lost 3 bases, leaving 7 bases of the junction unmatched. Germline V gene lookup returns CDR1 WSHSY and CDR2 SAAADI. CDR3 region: CASSDGAGGTQPQHF. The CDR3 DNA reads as TGCGCCAGCAGTGATGGGGCAGGGGGCACTCAGCCCCAGCATTTT.

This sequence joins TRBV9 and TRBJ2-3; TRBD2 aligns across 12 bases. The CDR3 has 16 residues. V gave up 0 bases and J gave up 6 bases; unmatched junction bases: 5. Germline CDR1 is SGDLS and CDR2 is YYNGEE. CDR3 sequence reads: CASSVGLAGGPDTQYF. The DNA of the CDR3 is TGTGCCAGCAGCGTAGGCCTAGCGGGGGGGCCGGATACGCAGTATTTT.

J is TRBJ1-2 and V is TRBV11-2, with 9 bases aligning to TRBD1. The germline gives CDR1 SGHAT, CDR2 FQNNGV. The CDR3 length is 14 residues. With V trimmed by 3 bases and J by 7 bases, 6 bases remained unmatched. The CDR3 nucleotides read TGTGCCAGCAGCTTCCGGGACAGGGTTGGTGGCTACACCTTC. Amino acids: CASSFRDRVGGYTF.

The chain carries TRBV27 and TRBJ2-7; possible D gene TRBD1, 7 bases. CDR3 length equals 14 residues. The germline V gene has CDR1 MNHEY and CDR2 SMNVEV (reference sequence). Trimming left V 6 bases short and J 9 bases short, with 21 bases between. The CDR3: CASRQAGGGLRQYF. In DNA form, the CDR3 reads TGTGCCAGCAGGCAGGCAGGGGGAGGTCTAAGGCAGTACTTC.